The TCR beta chain under discussion was sequenced for a study of control samples from healthy donors and cancer patients. Assay used: immunoSEQ multiplex PCR; TCRdb lists only in-frame clones, some missing. Among over 120,000 clones listed, 90% to 95% were seen once. The ends were cut back, 3 bases at V and 2 bases at J, with 11 bases in the middle. CDR1 is LNHDA, CDR2 SQIVND, per germline (reference sequence). CDR3 length: 15 residues. This TCR was sampled from a man between 60 and 75 years old with colorectal cancer. The sample taken for sequencing was PBMCs. The chain employs TRBV19 and TRBJ2-1; a possible D gene is TRBD2 (6 bases). CDR3 in amino acids: CASSMGRGAYNEQFF. The CDR3 DNA reads as TGTGCCAGTAGTATGGGGCGGGGAGCCTACAATGAGCAGTTCTTC.